This T cell receptor (beta chain) was identified in a study of control samples from healthy donors and cancer patients. Method: immunoSEQ multiplex PCR; TCRdb's copy keeps in-frame clones and lacks some. The top ten hold over 2% of the sample, which has around 90,000 clones, 85% seen once. This CDR3 has 13 residues. Per the germline V gene, CDR1 is KGHDR and CDR2 is SFDVKD. With 3 bases removed from V and 9 bases from J, the gap between germline ends came to 11 bases. Sequences were obtained from blood. This clonotype was obtained from a woman aged 40 to 55 in good health. J is TRBJ1-5 and V is TRBV24-1, with D unresolved. The CDR3 loop is CATSDTIRGPQHF. CDR3 coding DNA: TGTGCCACCAGTGATACCATCCGGGGGCCCCAGCATTTT.